This T cell receptor (beta chain) was captured in a study of blood T cell repertoires in COVID-19. V dropped 5 bases and J dropped 5; count of bases not matched to a gene: 7. Germline CDR1 SGHTA, CDR2 FQGNSA. The CDR3 runs 14 residues. Original processing notes: Amplified reference gene primers provided the basis for estimating nucleated cell counts. Repertoires were generated with immunoSEQ multiplex PCR, while TCRdb's copy carries only in-frame clones and drops some. V and J calls and clone size follow that table, whereas D and trimming were derived from the DNA. This table holds approximately 50,000 clones, around 82% found once.

The TCR sequence derives from a woman older than 75 with COVID-19, enrolled during active disease. The chain employs TRBV7-2 and TRBJ2-5; TRBD2 aligns across 8 bases. Material for sequencing was peripheral blood. The CDR3 here is CASSRTGREETQYF. CDR3 nucleotide sequence: TGTGCCAGCAGCCGTACCGGGAGGGAGGAGACCCAGTACTTC. The entire variable domain, with the rest obtained from reference TRBV7-2 and TRBJ2-5, is as follows: GAGVSQSPSNKVTEKGKDVELRCDPISGHTALYWYRQSLGQGLEFLIYFQGNSAPDKSGLPSDRFSAERTGGSVSTLTIQRTQQEDSAVYLCASSRTGREETQYFGPGTRLLVL.